This TCR beta chain is drawn from a study of technical replicates of blood from several donors. This table comes from immunoSEQ multiplex PCR, and its TCRdb copy is limited to in-frame clones, with some not included. Found here are roughly 93,000 clones, around 96% of them singletons; the top ten hold 0.25% to 0.3%. From germline, CDR1 is ENHRY and CDR2 SYGVKD. The CDR3 has 15 residues. V dropped 6 bases and J dropped 5; count of bases not matched to a gene: 11. Input material: T cells isolated from PBMCs. This TCR derives from a human donor in good health. The chain uses TRBV10-3 and TRBJ2-7, with 9 bases matching TRBD1. DNA for the CDR3: TGTGCCATCAGGAACCCGGGACAGGGATACGACGAGCAGTACTTC. Translated: CAIRNPGQGYDEQYF.